Listed here are 28 T cell receptor beta chains from one sample, sequenced in a study of T cells in severe cutaneous drug reactions. The donors had carbamazepine-induced Stevens-Johnson syndrome or toxic epidermal necrolysis. Bulk and single-cell libraries used iRepertoire multiplex PCR with TCR subtype-specific primers. TCRdb reprocessed the multiplex PCR reads and keeps a single row for each CDR3 protein, giving no DNA. The repertoire table contains approximately 9,500 distinct CDR3 sequences. Sample: cells from a skin blister. The receptors shown here come from a human donor with Stevens-Johnson syndrome, a severe cutaneous drug reaction.

V and J are TRBV29-1 and TRBJ1-2. The CDR3 covers 13 residues. CDR1 is SQVTM and CDR2 is ANQGSEA in the germline V gene. This chain's CDR3 is CSVDLDVAGGYTF. Supplemented by reference TRBV29-1 and TRBJ1-2, the full variable domain reads SAVISQKPSRDICQRGTSLTIQCQVDSQVTMMFWYRQQPGQSLTLIATANQGSEATYESGFVIDKFPISRPNLTFSTLTVSNMSPEDSSIYLCSVDLDVAGGYTFGSGTRLTVV.

By frequency, this clonotype registers medium-sized. The J gene is TRBJ2-3, the V gene TRBV20-1; TCRdb's assignment of TRBD1 cannot be checked, as there is no DNA. Germline-derived CDR1 and CDR2 are DFQATT and SNEGSKA (reference sequence). CDR3 length: 15 residues. The CDR3 protein is CSASRYRAITDTQYF.

This chain joins TRBV20-1 and TRBJ2-3; the TCRdb D gene call, TRBD1, has no DNA to confirm it. Germline V gives CDR1 DFQATT, CDR2 SNEGSKA (reference sequence). The CDR3 is 14 residues long. The CDR3 is CSATGTTSTDTQYF.

The chain recombines TRBV20-1 with TRBJ2-2; TCRdb selects TRBD1, and the lack of DNA leaves this call unchecked. The CDR3 is 16 amino acids. From germline, CDR1 is DFQATT and CDR2 SNEGSKA (reference sequence). The CDR3 here is CSASAAGTMNTGELFF.

This clonotype is medium-sized by frequency. The gene calls are TRBV20-1 and TRBJ2-2; TCRdb returns TRBD1, unconfirmable since there is no DNA. CDR1 DFQATT and CDR2 SNEGSKA come from the germline V gene (reference sequence). The CDR3 covers 16 residues. The CDR3 here is CSAFTGKVGNTGELFF.

The V call is TRBV20-1, the J call TRBJ2-7; TCRdb returns TRBD2, unconfirmable since there is no DNA. Germline-derived CDR1 and CDR2 are DFQATT and SNEGSKA (reference sequence). This CDR3 comprises 16 residues. The CDR3 region is CSARDVLLAASYEQYF.

The gene calls are TRBV29-1 and TRBJ1-2. CDR1 and CDR2 (germline): SQVTM, ANQGSEA. The CDR3 has 12 residues. The CDR3: CSVAGLGYGYTF.

According to its frequency, this clonotype is medium-sized (0.01 to 0.1%). This sequence joins TRBV28 and TRBJ1-1; TCRdb indicates TRBD1, and absent DNA this call remains unverified. Germline lookup yields CDR1 MDHEN and CDR2 SYDVKM. This CDR3 region has 17 residues. CDR3 sequence: CASSPNGPGHRDTEAFF. Full variable domain (rest looked up from reference TRBV28 and TRBJ1-1): DVKVTQSSRYLVKRTGEKVFLECVQDMDHENMFWYRQDPGLGLRLIYFSYDVKMKEKGDIPEGYSVSREKKERFSLILESASTNQTSMYLCASSPNGPGHRDTEAFFGQGTRLTVV.

This chain connects TRBV20-1 to TRBJ2-1; TCRdb calls TRBD2, which cannot be checked without DNA. CDR1 DFQATT and CDR2 SNEGSKA come from the germline V gene (reference sequence). The length of the CDR3 is 16 residues. CDR3 protein: CSARSYTAGAYNEQFF.

By frequency, this clonotype is medium-sized. The chain joins TRBV20-1 to TRBJ2-3; TCRdb lists TRBD2, though no DNA is available to test this call. The CDR3 is 15 residues long. Germline V gene data show CDR1 as DFQATT and CDR2 as SNEGSKA (reference sequence). The CDR3: CSASTSGGVTDTQYF.

CDR3 sequence reads: CASILGSPNTGELFF. The V gene is TRBV5-6, the J gene TRBJ2-2; TCRdb indicates TRBD2, and absent DNA this call remains unverified. This CDR3 has 15 residues. Per germline, CDR1 SGHDT and CDR2 YYEEEE.

This clonotype is called medium-sized (0.01 to 0.1%) based on its frequency. This chain joins TRBV20-1 and TRBJ2-1; TCRdb designates TRBD2, a call that cannot be tested without DNA. This CDR3 contains 17 residues. Germline loops: CDR1 DFQATT, CDR2 SNEGSKA (reference sequence). This chain's CDR3 is CSARGSPSSGSDNEQFF.

CDR3 amino acids: CSVEAPTNYGYTF. The V call is TRBV29-1, the J call TRBJ1-2; TCRdb proposes TRBD1, but this gene call is untestable without DNA. Germline V gene sequence: CDR1 SQVTM, CDR2 ANQGSEA. This CDR3 comprises 13 residues. The entire variable domain, with the rest obtained from reference TRBV29-1 and TRBJ1-2, is as follows: SAVISQKPSRDICQRGTSLTIQCQVDSQVTMMFWYRQQPGQSLTLIATANQGSEATYESGFVIDKFPISRPNLTFSTLTVSNMSPEDSSIYLCSVEAPTNYGYTFGSGTRLTVV.

The chain links TRBV29-1 to TRBJ2-1. CDR3 length: 17 amino acids. Per germline, CDR1 SQVTM and CDR2 ANQGSEA. CDR3 loop: CSVEVTVPISSYNEQFF.

The V call is TRBV29-1, the J call TRBJ2-1; the TCRdb call, TRBD1, lacks DNA for checking. Germline loops: CDR1 SQVTM, CDR2 ANQGSEA. The CDR3 length is 15 residues. Here the CDR3 reads CSVEGWDRSYNEQFF.

The chain has TRBV20-1 and TRBJ2-7; as DNA is missing, the TRBD1 call by TCRdb cannot be tested. Germline V lookup: CDR1 DFQATT, CDR2 SNEGSKA (reference sequence). The CDR3 has 11 residues. Here the CDR3 reads CSASKDNEQYF.

The chain combines TRBV20-1 with TRBJ2-7; TCRdb's D call of TRBD1 is untestable without DNA. The CDR3 extends over 14 amino acids. The germline V gene encodes CDR1 DFQATT and CDR2 SNEGSKA (reference sequence). CDR3 region: CSALPGQGPYEQYF.

The chain joins TRBV29-1 to TRBJ2-2. CDR1 SQVTM and CDR2 ANQGSEA come from the germline V gene. The CDR3 has 14 residues. Here the CDR3 reads CSAEEVANTGELFF.

The rearrangement links TRBV30 to TRBJ1-2; TCRdb's assignment of TRBD1 cannot be checked, as there is no DNA. Germline assignment: CDR1 GTSNPN and CDR2 SVGIG (reference sequence). This CDR3 has 14 amino acids. The chain's CDR3 is CAFIGTGTNYGYTF.

V is TRBV20-1 and J is TRBJ2-3; lacking DNA, the TRBD1 call made by TCRdb goes unchecked. The germline V gene has CDR1 DFQATT and CDR2 SNEGSKA (reference sequence). The CDR3 covers 14 residues. The CDR3: CSAQGTRDTDTQYF.

V is TRBV28 and J is TRBJ2-3; as DNA is missing, the TRBD2 call by TCRdb cannot be tested. Germline CDR1 MDHEN, CDR2 SYDVKM. The CDR3 is 16 residues long. This CDR3 is CASSFGGSLSTDTQYF.

This chain connects TRBV20-1 to TRBJ1-2. Germline V gene data show CDR1 as DFQATT and CDR2 as SNEGSKA (reference sequence). The CDR3 extends over 11 amino acids. CDR3 region: CSARDLRGYTF.

The chain combines TRBV20-1 with TRBJ2-3; TCRdb designates TRBD2, a call that cannot be tested without DNA. In germline, CDR1 is DFQATT, CDR2 SNEGSKA (reference sequence). This CDR3 is 14 amino acids long. The CDR3 sequence: CSARLAGVPDTQYF.

The chain uses TRBV20-1 and TRBJ2-1; lacking DNA, the TRBD1 call made by TCRdb goes unchecked. CDR1 DFQATT and CDR2 SNEGSKA come from the germline V gene (reference sequence). This CDR3 contains 16 residues. CDR3 loop: CSARIRAGVTYNEQFF.

V is TRBV29-1 and J is TRBJ2-7. The CDR3 runs to 13 residues. Germline CDR1 SQVTM, CDR2 ANQGSEA. CDR3 sequence: CSVELSTNYEQYF.

The rearrangement uses TRBV29-1 and TRBJ1-4. The CDR3 extends over 12 amino acids. CDR1 SQVTM and CDR2 ANQGSEA come from the germline V gene. The CDR3 spells CSVLGSNEKLFF.

This chain's CDR3 is CSGGRRPGEQYF. This chain uses TRBV20-1 with TRBJ2-7; the TCRdb D gene call, TRBD1, has no DNA to confirm it. The CDR3 runs 12 residues. Germline CDR1 is DFQATT and CDR2 is SNEGSKA (reference sequence).

This chain's CDR3 is CSARGLGSYEQYF. The gene calls are TRBV20-1 and TRBJ2-7; TCRdb's assignment of TRBD2 cannot be checked, as there is no DNA. The CDR3 contains 13 residues. Germline CDR1 and CDR2: DFQATT and SNEGSKA (reference sequence).